Presented here are 5 T cell receptor beta chains from one specimen sequenced in a study of T cell repertoires in aging, cancer and after chemotherapy. Rearranged V-D-J TRB sequences were amplified with a mixed TRB-A/B primer pool. MiXCR was run by TCRdb on the multiplex PCR reads, yielding one entry per CDR3 protein. Among under 15,000 distinct CDR3 sequences listed, roughly 29% were seen once. Peripheral blood genomic DNA, not sorted cells or RNA, was the template. Material for sequencing was blood. The receptor source for this set is a human donor in good health. The donor label of this sample is uncertain.

This clonotype turned up a few times. Germline and junction disagree at one end, which may indicate a read error. The chain joins TRBV4-2 to TRBJ2-7; D perhaps matches TRBD1 (5 bases). The CDR3 has 15 amino acids. CDR1 and CDR2 from the germline V gene are LGHNA and YNFKEQ. CDR3 in DNA: TGCGCCAGCAGCCAAGATGATAAGGGGTCCTACGAGCAGTACTTC. Amino acids: CASSQDDKGSYEQYF.

J is TRBJ1-2 and V is TRBV5-4, with D possibly TRBD1 on 6 matching bases. This CDR3 has 16 residues. Germline CDR1 reads SGHNT; CDR2 reads YYREEE (reference sequence). V lost 0 bases and J lost 4, with 16 bases in between. The CDR3 region is CASSLASGAVGYGYTF. The CDR3 DNA reads as TGTGCCAGCAGCTTGGCGTCAGGGGCGGTAGGCTATGGCTACACCTTC.

This clonotype came up a few times. The chain joins TRBV5-6 to TRBJ2-5; 7 bases fit TRBD1. V dropped 2 bases and J dropped 1; count of bases not matched to a gene: 8. Germline-derived CDR1 and CDR2 are SGHDT and YYEEEE. The CDR3 covers 16 residues. In nucleotides, the CDR3 is TGTGCCAGCAGCTTTCTCTCCTCAGGGGGCCAAGAGACCCAGTACTTC. Protein product: CASSFLSSGGQETQYF.

The chain has TRBV19 and TRBJ2-3; D remains ambiguous. V was clipped by 4 bases and J by 6 bases, with 8 bases between them. Germline lookup yields CDR1 LNHDA and CDR2 SQIVND (reference sequence). This CDR3 is built from 12 residues. The CDR3 coding sequence is TGTGCCAGTAGTAGTAGTGGGGATACGCAGTATTTT. It encodes CASSSSGDTQYF.

The V call is TRBV18, the J call TRBJ2-6; D unresolved. V was cut by 3 bases and J by 1 base, with 10 bases left in between. The CDR3 is 16 residues long. Looked up from germline, CDR1 is KGHSH and CDR2 is LQKENI. The CDR3 here is CASSPSRSSGANVLTF. DNA for the CDR3: TGTGCCAGCTCACCGTCACGAAGTTCTGGGGCCAACGTCCTGACTTTC. Looking up the rest from reference TRBV18 and TRBJ2-6 gives the full variable domain: NAGVMQNPRHLVRRRGQEARLRCSPMKGHSHVYWYRQLPEEGLKFMVYLQKENIIDESGMPKERFSAEFPKEGPSILRIQQVVRGDSAAYFCASSPSRSSGANVLTFGAGSRLTVL.